These T cell receptor beta chains were read from a single sample in a study of blood T cell repertoires in COVID-19. The table came from immunoSEQ multiplex PCR; TCRdb's copy has only in-frame clones and leaves some out. The data hold about 150,000 clones, with more than 75% observed a single time. Sequencing input: PBMCs or T cells enriched from blood (not recorded which). These receptors came from a woman aged 45-59 years who had recovered from COVID-19. Both conserved end residues are part of each CDR3.

TRBJ1-6 TRBV5-4 CASRPDSYNSPLHF
TRBJ2-7 TRBV30 CAWNSGPRSYEQYF
TRBJ2-2 TRBV10-3 CAIKGLAGDTGELFF
TRBJ2-1 TRBV4-1 CASSQDPRGTYNEQFF
TRBJ2-1 TRBV5-1 CASSLPPGREHNEQFF
TRBJ2-1 TRBV2 CASIPTGAVNEQFF
TRBJ2-3 TRBV24-1 CATSDPTGGADTQYF
TRBJ2-5 TRBV6-5 CATSLEETQYF
TRBJ2-3 TRBV25-1 CASVQGTDTQYF
TRBJ2-2 TRBV14 CASSPPGTGVIAGELFF